The 18 T cell receptor beta chains below were found in one sample sequenced in a study of cytomegalovirus exposure and HLA in healthy donors. PCR was performed using 60 Vbeta and 13 Jbeta primers. Profiling relied on immunoSEQ multiplex PCR, and the TCRdb table lists in-frame clones only, not all of them. The sample carries roughly 110,000 clones, about 75% recorded once. Material for sequencing was PBMCs. The receptors shown here come from a male donor in good health and CMV-seropositive.

This clone is a singleton in its sample. The chain combines TRBV19 with TRBJ1-3, with a weak D call TRBD1 (6 bases). With 9 bases removed from V and 3 bases from J, the gap between germline ends came to 18 bases. The CDR3 length is 15 residues. Germline CDR1 and CDR2: LNHDA and SQIVND (reference sequence). The CDR3 nucleotides read TGTGCCAGCCAAGAGGACAGAGACTTTGGAAACACCATATATTTT. It translates to CASQEDRDFGNTIYF.

This chain links TRBV6-6 with TRBJ1-2; possibly TRBD1 for D (6 bases). The CDR3 has 13 residues. Germline assignment: CDR1 MNHNY and CDR2 SVGAGI (reference sequence). Between the trimmed V and J ends, which lost 5 bases and 6 bases, there was a span of 13 bases. CDR3 sequence: CASSAYRDDGYTF. CDR3 in DNA: TGTGCCAGCAGTGCCTACAGGGATGATGGCTACACCTTC.

There are a few counts of this clone. This chain links TRBV5-4 with TRBJ2-2, with D unresolved. The CDR3 spans 15 residues. V lost 0 bases to trimming and J lost 5 bases, with 11 bases between them. Germline V gene lookup returns CDR1 SGHNT and CDR2 YYREEE (reference sequence). The CDR3 sequence: CASSLARSRTGELFF. Written as DNA, the CDR3 is TGTGCCAGCAGCTTGGCCAGGTCACGGACCGGGGAGCTGTTTTTT.

The chain couples TRBV7-9 to TRBJ1-1, with unresolved D. The CDR3 runs 13 residues. Trimming took 4 bases from V and 5 from J, leaving 11 bases between them. Germline lookup yields CDR1 SEHNR and CDR2 FQNEAQ (reference sequence). CDR3 region: CASSSLSVTEAFF. CDR3 bases: TGTGCCAGCAGCTCCCTCAGTGTTACTGAAGCTTTCTTT.

The gene calls are TRBV28 and TRBJ2-7; D ambiguous. This CDR3 region has 13 residues. The ends were cut back, 2 bases at V and 7 bases at J, with 12 bases in the middle. CDR1 is MDHEN, CDR2 SYDVKM, per germline. DNA of the CDR3: TGTGCCAGCAGTTTAAAGACCCGGCGGGAGCAGTACTTC. Translated, it gives CASSLKTRREQYF.

The table lists this clone with a count of one. This sequence joins TRBV14 and TRBJ1-4; D call uncertain. V lost 1 base to trimming and J lost 8 bases, with 5 bases between them. CDR3 size: 12 residues. In germline, CDR1 is SGHDN, CDR2 FVKESK. CDR3 coding DNA: TGTGCCAGCAGCCAAGTTATGGAAAAACTGTTTTTT. This sequence encodes CASSQVMEKLFF. Combining the CDR3 with reference TRBV14 and TRBJ1-4 gives the whole variable domain EAGVTQFPSHSVIEKGQTVTLRCDPISGHDNLYWYRRVMGKEIKFLLHFVKESKQDESGMPNNRFLAERTGGTYSTLKVQPAELEDSGVYFCASSQVMEKLFFGSGTQLSVL.

A few counts support this clone. V and J are TRBV28 and TRBJ1-1; D may be TRBD1 (5 bases). There are 12 residues in the CDR3. V was trimmed by 2 bases and J by 9 bases, leaving 10 bases between them. Germline V gene data show CDR1 as MDHEN and CDR2 as SYDVKM. The CDR3 protein is CASSLKGRKAFF. The CDR3 nucleotides are TGTGCCAGCAGTTTAAAGGGGCGCAAAGCTTTCTTT.

This clone was seen only a few times. This chain joins TRBV2 and TRBJ2-5; 11 bases are a match to TRBD2. J was trimmed by 5 bases and V by 6 bases; bases with no gene match: 8. The CDR3 has 15 amino acids. Germline CDR1 is SNHLY and CDR2 is FYNNEI. CDR3 loop: CASRNSGRAGETQYF. The DNA for the CDR3 is TGTGCCAGCAGGAATAGCGGGAGGGCCGGGGAGACCCAGTACTTC.

The chain uses TRBV6-6 and TRBJ2-7, with TRBD2 as a possible D gene (5 bases). Trimming cost V 6 bases and J 3 bases, with 9 bases left between them. CDR1 MNHNY and CDR2 SVGAGI come from the germline V gene (reference sequence). The CDR3 is 12 amino acids. CDR3 in DNA: TGTGCCAGCAGCCGGACTTTCTACGAGCAGTACTTC. Translation: CASSRTFYEQYF.

The V and J genes are TRBV2 and TRBJ2-7, with 8 bases fitting TRBD1. Unmatched junction bases numbered 6, after V lost 7 bases and J lost 1 base. The CDR3 spans 14 residues. The germline V gene has CDR1 SNHLY and CDR2 FYNNEI. The CDR3 is CASTRDRRSYEQYF. The DNA for the CDR3 is TGTGCCAGCACTCGGGACAGGCGTTCCTACGAGCAGTACTTC.

A few counts support this clone. The chain has TRBV7-2 and TRBJ2-7; 8 bases align to TRBD2. J lost 4 bases, V lost 1 base, and 9 bases had no gene match. CDR1 is SGHTA, CDR2 FQGNSA, per germline. CDR3 length: 16 amino acids. The CDR3 reads CASSLDIIGGRYEQYF. The CDR3 nucleotides are TGTGCCAGCAGCTTAGATATTATCGGCGGGAGGTACGAGCAGTACTTC.

The rearrangement joins TRBV19 to TRBJ2-1; a possible D gene is TRBD1 (5 bases). CDR3 length: 15 residues. CDR1 and CDR2 from the germline V gene are LNHDA and SQIVND (reference sequence). Trimming stripped 1 base from V and 1 base from J, with 8 bases between. In DNA, the CDR3 is TGTGCCAGTAGTATAGTGCAGGGTTCCTACAATGAGCAGTTCTTC. This translates into CASSIVQGSYNEQFF.

The chain recombines TRBV13 with TRBJ2-7, with 12 bases identical to TRBD1. Germline V gene lookup returns CDR1 PRHDT and CDR2 FYEKMQ (reference sequence). V was pared by 5 bases and J by 6 bases, with 5 bases of the junction left unmatched. This CDR3 spans 14 amino acids. CDR3 DNA sequence: TGTGCCAGCAGCCTGGGACAGGGGGCTCTCGAGCAGTACTTC. Translating it yields CASSLGQGALEQYF.

V and J are TRBV6-6 and TRBJ2-1; 10 bases agree with TRBD1. The ends lost 4 bases at V and 3 bases at J; junction bases unmatched: 6. Germline V gene data show CDR1 as MNHNY and CDR2 as SVGAGI (reference sequence). The CDR3 length is 16 residues. CDR3 sequence reads: CASSFYRTGGYNEQFF. CDR3 sequence (DNA): TGTGCCAGCAGTTTTTACCGGACAGGGGGCTACAATGAGCAGTTCTTC.

The J gene is TRBJ2-4, the V gene TRBV27; 7 bases are shared with TRBD2. Trimming cost V 3 bases and J 0 bases; bases outside gene matches: 2. The CDR3 runs to 15 residues. Germline loops: CDR1 MNHEY, CDR2 SMNVEV (reference sequence). This CDR3 reads CASSFIAGAKNIQYF. CDR3 DNA sequence: TGTGCCAGCAGTTTCATAGCGGGAGCCAAAAACATTCAGTACTTC.

V is TRBV7-9 and J is TRBJ1-1; D gene unclear. CDR1 and CDR2 from the germline V gene are SEHNR and FQNEAQ (reference sequence). The CDR3 loop spans 15 amino acids. Trimming left V 2 bases short and J 1 base short, with 11 bases between. The CDR3 loop reads CASSLIQPPNTEAFF. The CDR3 DNA reads TGTGCCAGCAGCTTAATACAGCCTCCGAACACTGAAGCTTTCTTT.

The CDR3 region has the DNA TGTGCCAGCTCACCTTTACAGAACACTGAAGCTTTCTTT. Translation gives CASSPLQNTEAFF. The chain recombines TRBV18 with TRBJ1-1; D uncertain. V was shortened by 3 bases and J by 1 base, with 6 bases between the two germline ends. This CDR3 spans 13 amino acids. CDR1 and CDR2 (germline): KGHSH, LQKENI.

This clone has only one observation. J is TRBJ2-1 and V is TRBV2; tentative D call: TRBD1 (5 bases). CDR1 is SNHLY and CDR2 is FYNNEI in the germline V gene. CDR3 length: 12 residues. Trimming removed 4 bases from V and 12 bases from J, with 13 bases in between. CDR3 sequence: CASSARQTGQFF. CDR3 nucleotide sequence: TGTGCCAGCAGTGCCCGACAGACTGGGCAGTTCTTC.